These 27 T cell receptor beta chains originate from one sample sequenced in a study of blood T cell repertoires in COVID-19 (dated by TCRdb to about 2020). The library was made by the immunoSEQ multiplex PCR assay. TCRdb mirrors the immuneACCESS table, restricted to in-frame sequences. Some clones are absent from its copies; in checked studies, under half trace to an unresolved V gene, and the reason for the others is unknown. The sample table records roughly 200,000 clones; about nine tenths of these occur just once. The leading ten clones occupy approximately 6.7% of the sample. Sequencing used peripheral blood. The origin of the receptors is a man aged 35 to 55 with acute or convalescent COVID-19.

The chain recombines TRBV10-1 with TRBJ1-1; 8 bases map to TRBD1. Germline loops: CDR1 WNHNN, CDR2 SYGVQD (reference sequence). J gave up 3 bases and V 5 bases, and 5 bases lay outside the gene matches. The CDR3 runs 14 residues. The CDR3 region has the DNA TGCGCCAGCAGTCGGACAGGGAGGGACACTGAAGCTTTCTTT. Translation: CASSRTGRDTEAFF.

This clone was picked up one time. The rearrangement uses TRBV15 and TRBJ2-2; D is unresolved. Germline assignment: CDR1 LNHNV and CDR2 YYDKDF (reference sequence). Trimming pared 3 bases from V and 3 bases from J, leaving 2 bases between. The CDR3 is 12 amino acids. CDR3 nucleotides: TGTGCCACCAGCAGCGACACCGGGGAGCTGTTTTTT. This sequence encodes CATSSDTGELFF.

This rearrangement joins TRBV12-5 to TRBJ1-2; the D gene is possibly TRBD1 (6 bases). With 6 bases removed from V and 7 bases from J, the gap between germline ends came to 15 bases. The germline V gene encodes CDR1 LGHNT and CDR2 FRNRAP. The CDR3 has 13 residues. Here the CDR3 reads CASGRWGGIGYTF. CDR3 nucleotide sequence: TGTGCTAGTGGCCGGTGGGGGGGCATTGGCTACACCTTC.

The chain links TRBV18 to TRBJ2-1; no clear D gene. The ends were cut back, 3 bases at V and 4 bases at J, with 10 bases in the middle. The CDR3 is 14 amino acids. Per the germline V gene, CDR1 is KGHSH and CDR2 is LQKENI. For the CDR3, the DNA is TGTGCCAGCTCACCGATGACTTTTTACAATGAGCAGTTCTTC. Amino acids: CASSPMTFYNEQFF.

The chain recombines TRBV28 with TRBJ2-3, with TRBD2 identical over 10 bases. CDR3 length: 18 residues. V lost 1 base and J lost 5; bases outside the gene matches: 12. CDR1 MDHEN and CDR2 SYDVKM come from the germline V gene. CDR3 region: CASSLFQRGGQLEDTQYF. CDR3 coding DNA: TGTGCCAGCAGTTTATTCCAGCGGGGGGGCCAGCTAGAAGATACGCAGTATTTT. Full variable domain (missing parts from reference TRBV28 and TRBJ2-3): DVKVTQSSRYLVKRTGEKVFLECVQDMDHENMFWYRQDPGLGLRLIYFSYDVKMKEKGDIPEGYSVSREKKERFSLILESASTNQTSMYLCASSLFQRGGQLEDTQYFGPGTRLTVL.

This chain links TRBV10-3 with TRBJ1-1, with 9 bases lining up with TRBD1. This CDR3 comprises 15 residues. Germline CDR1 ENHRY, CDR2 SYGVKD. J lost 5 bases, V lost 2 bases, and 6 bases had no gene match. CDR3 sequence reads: CAISEPGQGKTEAFF. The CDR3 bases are TGTGCCATCAGTGAGCCGGGACAGGGAAAGACTGAAGCTTTCTTT.

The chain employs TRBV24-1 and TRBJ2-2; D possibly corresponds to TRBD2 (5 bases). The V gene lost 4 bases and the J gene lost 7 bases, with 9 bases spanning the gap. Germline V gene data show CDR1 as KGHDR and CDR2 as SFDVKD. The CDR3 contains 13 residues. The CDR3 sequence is CATSETEVGELFF. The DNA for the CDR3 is TGTGCCACCAGTGAAACGGAGGTCGGGGAGCTGTTTTTT.

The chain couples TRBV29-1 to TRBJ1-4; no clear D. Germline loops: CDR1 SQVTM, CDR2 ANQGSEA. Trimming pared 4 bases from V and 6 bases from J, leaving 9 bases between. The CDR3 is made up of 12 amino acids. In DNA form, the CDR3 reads TGCAGCGTTGGAGGGCTGGATGAAAAACTGTTTTTT. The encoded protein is CSVGGLDEKLFF.

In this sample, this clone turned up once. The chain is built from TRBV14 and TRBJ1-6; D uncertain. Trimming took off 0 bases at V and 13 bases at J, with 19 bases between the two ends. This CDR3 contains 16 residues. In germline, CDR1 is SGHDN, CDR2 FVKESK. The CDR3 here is CASSQDPRHRGSPLHF. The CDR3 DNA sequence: TGTGCCAGCAGCCAAGATCCGAGGCACCGTGGTTCCCCCCTCCACTTT.

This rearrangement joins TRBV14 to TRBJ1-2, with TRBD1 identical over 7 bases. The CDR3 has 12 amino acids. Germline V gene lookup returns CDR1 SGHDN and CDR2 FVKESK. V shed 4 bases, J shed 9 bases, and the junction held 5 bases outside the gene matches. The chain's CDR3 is CASSPHRGSYTF. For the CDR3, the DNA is TGTGCCAGCAGCCCCCACAGGGGAAGCTACACCTTC.

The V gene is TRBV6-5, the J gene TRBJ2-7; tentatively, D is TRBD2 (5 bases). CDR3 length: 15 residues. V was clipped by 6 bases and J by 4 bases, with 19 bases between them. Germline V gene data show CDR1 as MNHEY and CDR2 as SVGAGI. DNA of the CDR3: TGTGCCAGCAGCCCCCACGAGGCCGCGGGTTACGAGCAGTACTTC. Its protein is CASSPHEAAGYEQYF.

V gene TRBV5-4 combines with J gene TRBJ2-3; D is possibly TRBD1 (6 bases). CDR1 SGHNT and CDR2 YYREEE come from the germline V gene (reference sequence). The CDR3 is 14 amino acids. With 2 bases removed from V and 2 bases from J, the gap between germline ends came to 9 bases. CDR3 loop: CASSFRGATDTQYF. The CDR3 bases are TGTGCCAGCAGCTTCAGGGGAGCCACAGATACGCAGTATTTT.

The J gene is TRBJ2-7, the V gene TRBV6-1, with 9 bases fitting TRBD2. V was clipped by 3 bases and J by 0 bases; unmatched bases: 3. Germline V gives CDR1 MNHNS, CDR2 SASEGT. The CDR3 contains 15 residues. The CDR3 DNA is TGTGCCAGCAGTGAGGTAGCGGGGGCCTCCTACGAGCAGTACTTC. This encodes CASSEVAGASYEQYF.

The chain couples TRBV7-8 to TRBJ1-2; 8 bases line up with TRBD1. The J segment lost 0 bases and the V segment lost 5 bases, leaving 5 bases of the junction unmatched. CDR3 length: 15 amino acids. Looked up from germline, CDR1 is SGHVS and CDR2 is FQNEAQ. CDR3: CASSPGQGANYGYTF. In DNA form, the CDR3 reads TGTGCCAGCAGCCCCGGACAGGGCGCTAACTATGGCTACACCTTC.

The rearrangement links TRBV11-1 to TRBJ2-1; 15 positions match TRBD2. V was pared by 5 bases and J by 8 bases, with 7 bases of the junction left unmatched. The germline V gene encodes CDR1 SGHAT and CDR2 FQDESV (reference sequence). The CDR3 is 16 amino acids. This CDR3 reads CASSDRTSGGAYEQFF. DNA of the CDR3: TGTGCCAGCAGCGACCGGACTAGCGGGGGGGCCTATGAGCAGTTCTTC. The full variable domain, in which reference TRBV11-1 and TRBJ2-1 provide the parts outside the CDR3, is EAEVAQSPRYKITEKSQAVAFWCDPISGHATLYWYRQILGQGPELLVQFQDESVVDDSQLPKDRFSAERLKGVDSTLKIQPAELGDSAMYLCASSDRTSGGAYEQFFGPGTRLTVL.

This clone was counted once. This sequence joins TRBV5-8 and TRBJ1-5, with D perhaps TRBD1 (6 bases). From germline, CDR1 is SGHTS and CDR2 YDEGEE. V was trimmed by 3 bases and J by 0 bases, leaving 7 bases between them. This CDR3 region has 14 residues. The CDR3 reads CASSSDSSNQPQHF. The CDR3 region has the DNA TGTGCCAGCAGCTCGGACAGTAGCAATCAGCCCCAGCATTTT. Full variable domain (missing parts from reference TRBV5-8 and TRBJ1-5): EAGVTQSPTHLIKTRGQQATLRCSPISGHTSVYWYQQALGLGLQFLLWYDEGEERNRGNFPPRFSGRQFPNYSSELNVNALELEDSALYLCASSSDSSNQPQHFGDGTRLSIL.

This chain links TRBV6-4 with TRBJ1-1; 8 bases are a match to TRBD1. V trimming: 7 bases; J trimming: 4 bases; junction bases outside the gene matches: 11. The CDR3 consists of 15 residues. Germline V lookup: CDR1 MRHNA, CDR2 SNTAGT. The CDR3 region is CASKSDRASVTEAFF. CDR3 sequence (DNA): TGTGCCAGCAAATCGGACAGGGCGAGCGTCACTGAAGCTTTCTTT.

CDR3 amino acids: CASSQTAGGSYGYTF. The CDR3 nucleotides are TGTGCCAGTTCTCAAACGGCAGGAGGGTCGTATGGCTACACCTTC. V gene TRBV19 combines with J gene TRBJ1-2; no definite D call. V lost 8 bases to trimming and J lost 5 bases, with 21 bases between them. Germline V gene lookup returns CDR1 LNHDA and CDR2 SQIVND (reference sequence). The CDR3 contains 15 residues.

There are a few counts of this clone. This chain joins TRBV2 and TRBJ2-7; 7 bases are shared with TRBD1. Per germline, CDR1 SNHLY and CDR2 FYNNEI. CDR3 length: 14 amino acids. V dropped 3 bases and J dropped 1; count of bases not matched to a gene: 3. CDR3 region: CASSDQGQSYEQYF. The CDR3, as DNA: TGTGCCAGCAGTGATCAGGGACAGTCCTACGAGCAGTACTTC.

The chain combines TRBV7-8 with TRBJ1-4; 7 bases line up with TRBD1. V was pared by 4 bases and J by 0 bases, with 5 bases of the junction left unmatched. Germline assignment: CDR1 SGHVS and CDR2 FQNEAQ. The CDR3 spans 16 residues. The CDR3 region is CASSWTGIATNEKLFF. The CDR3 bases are TGTGCCAGCAGCTGGACAGGAATAGCAACTAATGAAAAACTGTTTTTT.

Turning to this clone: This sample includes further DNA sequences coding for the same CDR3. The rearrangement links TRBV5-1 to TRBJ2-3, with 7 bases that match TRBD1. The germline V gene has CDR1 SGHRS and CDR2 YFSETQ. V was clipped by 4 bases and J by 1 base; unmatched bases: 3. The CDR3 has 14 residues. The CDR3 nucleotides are TGCGCCAGCAGCGTAGGACAGGGCACAGATACGCAGTATTTT. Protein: CASSVGQGTDTQYF.

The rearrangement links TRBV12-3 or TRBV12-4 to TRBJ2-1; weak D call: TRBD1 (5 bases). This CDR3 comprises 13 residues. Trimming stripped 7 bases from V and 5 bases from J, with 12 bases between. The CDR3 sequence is CASNRRSNNEQFF. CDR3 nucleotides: TGTGCCAGCAACAGGAGATCTAACAATGAGCAGTTCTTC.

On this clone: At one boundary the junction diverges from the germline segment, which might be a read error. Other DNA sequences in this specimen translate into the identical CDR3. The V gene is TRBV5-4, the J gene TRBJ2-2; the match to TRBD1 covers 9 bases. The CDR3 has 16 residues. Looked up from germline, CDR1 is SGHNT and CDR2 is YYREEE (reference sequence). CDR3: CASSQTGGGGTGELFF. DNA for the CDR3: TGTGCCAGCAGCCAGACAGGGGGAGGGGGCACCGGAGAGCTGTTTTTT.

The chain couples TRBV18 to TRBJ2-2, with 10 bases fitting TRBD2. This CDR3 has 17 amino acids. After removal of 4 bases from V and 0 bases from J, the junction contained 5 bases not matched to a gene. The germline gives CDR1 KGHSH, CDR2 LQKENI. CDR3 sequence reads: CASSHRTSGANTGELFF. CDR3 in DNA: TGTGCCAGCTCACACCGGACTAGCGGAGCGAACACCGGGGAGCTGTTTTTT.

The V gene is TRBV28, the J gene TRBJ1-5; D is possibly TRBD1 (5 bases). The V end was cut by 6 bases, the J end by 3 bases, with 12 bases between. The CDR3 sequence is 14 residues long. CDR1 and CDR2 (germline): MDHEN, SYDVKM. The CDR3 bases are TGTGCCAGCAGAGGGACTCCGGCCAATCAGCCCCAGCATTTT. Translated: CASRGTPANQPQHF. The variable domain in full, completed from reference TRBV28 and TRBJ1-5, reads DVKVTQSSRYLVKRTGEKVFLECVQDMDHENMFWYRQDPGLGLRLIYFSYDVKMKEKGDIPEGYSVSREKKERFSLILESASTNQTSMYLCASRGTPANQPQHFGDGTRLSIL.

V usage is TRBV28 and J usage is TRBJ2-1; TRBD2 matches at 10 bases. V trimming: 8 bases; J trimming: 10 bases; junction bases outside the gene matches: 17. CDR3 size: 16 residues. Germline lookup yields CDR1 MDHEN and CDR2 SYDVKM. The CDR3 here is CASDLTKAGGPGEQFF. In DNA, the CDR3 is TGTGCCAGCGACCTCACTAAAGCGGGGGGGCCCGGAGAGCAGTTCTTC. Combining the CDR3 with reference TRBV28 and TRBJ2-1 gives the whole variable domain DVKVTQSSRYLVKRTGEKVFLECVQDMDHENMFWYRQDPGLGLRLIYFSYDVKMKEKGDIPEGYSVSREKKERFSLILESASTNQTSMYLCASDLTKAGGPGEQFFGPGTRLTVL.

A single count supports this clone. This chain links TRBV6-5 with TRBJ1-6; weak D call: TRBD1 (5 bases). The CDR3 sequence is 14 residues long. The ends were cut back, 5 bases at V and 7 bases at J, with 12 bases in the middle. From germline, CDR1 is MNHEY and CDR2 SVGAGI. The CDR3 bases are TGTGCCAGCAGTAAGACAGTGTCGAATTCACCCCTCCACTTT. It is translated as CASSKTVSNSPLHF.